A selection of T cell receptor beta chains follows, all from one sample in a study of shared clonotypes between healthy human individuals. Libraries were prepared by immunoSEQ multiplex PCR; TCRdb keeps only in-frame clonotypes and omits some of them. The table shows a few hundred thousand clones, with roughly 96% occurring only once. The sample comprised naive CD8+ T cells sorted from blood. The receptors were gathered from a woman aged 30 to 39 in good health. The CDR3 runs from the conserved cysteine through the conserved F or W. A D gene is named only where the DNA matches it firmly. Clone size is given for some rows only: seen once, a few or many times, or a class if the clone is expanded.

v_gene	d_gene	abundance	j_gene	CDR3aa	CDR3nt
TRBV4-1	TRBD2	-	TRBJ2-1	CASSQHTGLAASSYNEQFF	TGCGCCAGCAGCCAACACACCGGACTAGCGGCGAGCTCCTACAATGAGCAGTTCTTC
TRBV27	-	-	TRBJ1-5	CASSFRGGTNQPQHF	TGTGCCAGCAGTTTCCGGGGGGGGACTAATCAGCCCCAGCATTTT
TRBV21-1	-	-	TRBJ2-7	CASSSGLGVSSYEQYF	TGTGCCAGCAGCAGCGGGCTTGGGGTGAGCTCCTACGAGCAGTACTTC
TRBV7-9	TRBD1	once	TRBJ1-2	CASSDASGTGVFGYTF	TGTGCCAGCAGCGACGCATCCGGGACAGGGGTGTTTGGCTACACCTTC
TRBV7-3	TRBD2	-	TRBJ2-7	CASSRSGSSYEQYF	TGTGCCAGCAGCCGCAGCGGGAGCTCCTACGAGCAGTACTTC
TRBV7-6	TRBD2	-	TRBJ2-2	CASSLVTSGLTGELFF	TGTGCCAGCAGCTTAGTTACTAGCGGGCTCACCGGGGAGCTGTTTTTT
TRBV28	TRBD2	-	TRBJ2-7	CASSPGLAGPSWQYF	TGTGCCAGCAGTCCGGGACTAGCGGGCCCCAGTTGGCAGTACTTC
TRBV7-9	-	-	TRBJ2-7	CASSSLDSYEQYF	TGTGCCAGCAGCTCCCTGGACAGCTACGAGCAGTACTTC
TRBV25-1	TRBD1	once	TRBJ1-2	CASSEIVAGGQDGYTF	TGTGCCAGCAGTGAAATAGTGGCAGGGGGACAAGATGGCTACACCTTC
TRBV2	-	-	TRBJ2-7	CASKGISSYEQYF	TGTGCCAGCAAGGGCATTAGCTCCTACGAGCAGTACTTC
TRBV5-1	-	-	TRBJ2-1	CASSFGDEQFF	TGCGCCAGCAGCTTTGGGGATGAGCAGTTCTTC
TRBV7-6	TRBD2	-	TRBJ2-1	CASSLGTSGSDEQFF	TGTGCCAGCAGCCTGGGGACTAGCGGGAGTGATGAGCAGTTCTTC
TRBV9	TRBD2	-	TRBJ2-7	CASSVGGSGTYEQYF	TGTGCCAGCAGCGTAGGGGGTAGCGGGACCTACGAGCAGTACTTC
TRBV9	-	-	TRBJ2-2	CASSDSVDTGELFF	TGTGCCAGCAGCGATAGCGTCGACACCGGGGAGCTGTTTTTT
TRBV5-1	-	-	TRBJ2-1	CASSLVRDLLNEQFF	TGCGCCAGCAGCTTGGTCAGGGATCTCTTAAATGAGCAGTTCTTC
TRBV28	-	-	TRBJ2-7	CASSSPIEARSYEQYF	TGTGCCAGCAGCTCTCCAATCGAGGCGAGGTCCTACGAGCAGTACTTC
TRBV28	-	-	TRBJ2-7	CASSLRQVLPLHEQYF	TGTGCCAGCAGTTTAAGGCAGGTCCTCCCCTTGCACGAGCAGTACTTC
TRBV7-6	TRBD2	-	TRBJ2-1	CASSLDPLAGGQDEQFF	TGTGCCAGCAGCTTAGACCCGCTCGCGGGAGGGCAGGATGAGCAGTTCTTC
TRBV9	-	-	TRBJ2-1	CASSVGGDEQFF	TGTGCCAGCAGCGTGGGGGGTGATGAGCAGTTCTTC
TRBV9	TRBD1	-	TRBJ2-1	CASSARTGGNNEQFF	TGTGCCAGCAGCGCCAGGACAGGGGGCAACAATGAGCAGTTCTTC
TRBV5-6	-	-	TRBJ1-5	CASSSTGHNQPQHF	TGTGCCAGCAGTTCCACAGGGCACAATCAGCCCCAGCATTTT
TRBV4-1	TRBD1	-	TRBJ1-1	CASSQDSGTGYTEAFF	TGCGCCAGCAGCCAAGACTCCGGGACAGGATACACTGAAGCTTTCTTT
TRBV13	-	-	TRBJ2-5	CASSLSGYETQYF	TGTGCCAGCAGCTTATCGGGGTACGAGACCCAGTACTTC
TRBV4-1	-	-	TRBJ1-2	CASSQASARANYGYTF	TGCGCCAGCAGCCAAGCGTCAGCCCGGGCTAACTATGGCTACACCTTC
TRBV4-1	-	-	TRBJ2-5	CASSQRGLAETQYF	TGCGCCAGCAGCCAACGGGGGCTAGCGGAGACCCAGTACTTC
TRBV5-8	TRBD2	-	TRBJ2-7	CASSQGTSGMNEQYF	TGTGCCAGCAGCCAAGGGACTAGCGGGATGAACGAGCAGTACTTC
TRBV5-4	-	-	TRBJ2-5	CASRPWTGEETQYF	TGTGCCAGCAGACCGTGGACCGGTGAAGAGACCCAGTACTTC
TRBV6-9	TRBD1	-	TRBJ1-5	CASRRTGEDHSNQPQHF	TGTGCCAGCCGAAGGACAGGGGAGGACCATAGCAATCAGCCCCAGCATTTT
TRBV28	-	once	TRBJ1-2	CASSLYSASNYGYTF	TGTGCCAGCAGTCTATACAGCGCGTCTAACTATGGCTACACCTTC
TRBV7-8	TRBD1	-	TRBJ1-2	CASSEGAGYGYTF	TGTGCCAGCAGTGAGGGGGCAGGCTATGGCTACACCTTC
TRBV7-8	TRBD2	-	TRBJ2-3	CASSPFERGVLDTQYF	TGTGCCAGCAGCCCCTTCGAGCGGGGTGTTTTAGATACGCAGTATTTT
TRBV5-5	-	-	TRBJ2-7	CASSPFTGYEQYF	TGTGCCAGCAGCCCGTTTACAGGCTACGAGCAGTACTTC
TRBV29-1	-	-	TRBJ2-3	CSVPTGNTDTQYF	TGCAGCGTCCCTACGGGGAACACAGATACGCAGTATTTT
TRBV28	TRBD1	-	TRBJ2-1	CASSPPGQGARHEQFF	TGTGCCAGCAGTCCCCCGGGACAGGGGGCGCGGCATGAGCAGTTCTTC
TRBV2	TRBD2	-	TRBJ2-3	CASRDSGRGTDTQYF	TGTGCCAGCAGAGATAGCGGGAGGGGTACAGATACGCAGTATTTT
TRBV27	TRBD1	-	TRBJ2-1	CASSLGATGGFTYNEQFF	TGTGCCAGCAGTTTAGGAGCCACAGGGGGCTTCACCTACAATGAGCAGTTCTTC
TRBV19	-	-	TRBJ2-7	CASSPDGETYEQYF	TGTGCCAGTAGCCCTGACGGCGAAACCTACGAGCAGTACTTC
TRBV14	-	-	TRBJ1-1	CASSQGVTGYGAEAFF	TGTGCCAGCAGCCAAGGGGTAACCGGGTACGGCGCTGAAGCTTTCTTT
TRBV7-9	TRBD2	-	TRBJ2-7	CASSSDGLADTYEQYF	TGTGCCAGCAGCTCGGACGGACTAGCGGATACCTACGAGCAGTACTTC
TRBV28	-	once	TRBJ2-7	CASSLGGSSYEQYF	TGTGCCAGCAGTTTAGGGGGGAGCTCCTACGAGCAGTACTTC
TRBV10-1	-	-	TRBJ1-1	CASSPDRFSNTEAFF	TGCGCCAGCAGCCCCGACCGTTTCTCGAACACTGAAGCTTTCTTT
TRBV27	-	-	TRBJ2-7	CASSLLGGASAGEQYF	TGTGCCAGCAGTTTATTGGGCGGGGCCTCTGCGGGGGAGCAGTACTTC
TRBV4-2	TRBD2	-	TRBJ2-5	CASSHGLAGGETQYF	TGTGCCAGCAGCCACGGACTAGCGGGAGGAGAGACCCAGTACTTC
TRBV19	-	-	TRBJ2-3	CASRSRDSHTDTQYF	TGTGCCAGTAGGAGCCGGGACTCCCACACAGATACGCAGTATTTT